A single sample is the source of the 20 T cell receptor beta chains below, sequenced in a study of T cell responses to AZD1222 COVID-19 vaccine. The assay was immunoSEQ multiplex PCR, and TCRdb's table has in-frame clones only and misses some. The table records around 130,000 clones, 86% of them present only once. The source material was peripheral blood, sampled on day 0 of AZD1222 vaccination. All receptors come from an adult in good health.

The chain employs TRBV7-9 and TRBJ2-2; maybe TRBD2 (6 bases). Germline V CDR1 and CDR2: SEHNR, FQNEAQ (reference sequence). The CDR3 runs to 14 residues. V lost 5 bases and J 4 bases, leaving 11 bases between the germline ends. The CDR3 region is CASSLGTFTGELFF. CDR3 sequence (DNA): TGTGCCAGCAGCCTAGGGACTTTCACCGGGGAGCTGTTTTTT.

This chain links TRBV6-8 with TRBJ1-1; D is undetermined. V lost 4 bases and J 8 bases, leaving 11 bases between the germline ends. The CDR3 totals 12 residues. The germline CDR1 and CDR2 sequences are MNHGY and SAAAGT. The CDR3: CASSFICKEAFF. DNA of the CDR3: TGTGCCAGCAGTTTTATCTGTAAGGAAGCTTTCTTT.

The chain joins TRBV7-9 to TRBJ2-4; TRBD1 matches 10 bases. The ends lost 4 bases at V and 6 bases at J; junction bases unmatched: 9. The germline gives CDR1 SEHNR, CDR2 FQNEAQ (reference sequence). The CDR3 loop spans 16 amino acids. CDR3 protein: CASSYTGQGTGNIQYF. CDR3 sequence (DNA): TGTGCCAGCAGCTACACGGGACAGGGGACGGGAAACATTCAGTACTTC. The full variable domain, completed using reference TRBV7-9 and TRBJ2-4, is DTGVSQNPRHKITKRGQNVTFRCDPISEHNRLYWYRQTLGQGPEFLTYFQNEAQLEKSRLLSDRFSAERPKGSFSTLEIQRTEQGDSAMYLCASSYTGQGTGNIQYFGAGTRLSVL.

This clone was counted many times. J is TRBJ2-2 and V is TRBV5-6; 8 bases are a match to TRBD2. Trimming removed 0 bases from V and 6 bases from J; junction bases left unmatched: 1. The CDR3 spans 14 residues. The V gene's germline CDR1 is SGHDT and CDR2 YYEEEE. This CDR3 reads CASSLAGGAGELFF. The CDR3 DNA reads as TGTGCCAGCAGCTTGGCGGGAGGGGCCGGGGAGCTGTTTTTT.

The chain links TRBV25-1 to TRBJ2-3, with unresolved D. The CDR3 is made up of 12 amino acids. V lost 5 bases to trimming and J lost 0 bases, with 3 bases between them. CDR1 is MGHDK, CDR2 SYGVNS, per germline. The CDR3 reads CASSFSTDTQYF. The DNA of the CDR3 is TGTGCCAGCAGTTTTAGCACAGATACGCAGTATTTT.

The chain combines TRBV7-2 with TRBJ1-1; 10 nucleotides line up with TRBD1. Trimming at V came to 4 bases and at J to 5 bases, leaving 1 base not matched to a gene. The CDR3 loop spans 13 amino acids. The germline V gene encodes CDR1 SGHTA and CDR2 FQGNSA. CDR3 DNA sequence: TGTGCCAGCAGCTCGGGACAGGGGACTGAAGCTTTCTTT. Translation gives CASSSGQGTEAFF. The variable domain in full, completed from reference TRBV7-2 and TRBJ1-1, reads GAGVSQSPSNKVTEKGKDVELRCDPISGHTALYWYRQSLGQGLEFLIYFQGNSAPDKSGLPSDRFSAERTGGSVSTLTIQRTQQEDSAVYLCASSSGQGTEAFFGQGTRLTVV.

The chain couples TRBV19 to TRBJ1-2; TRBD1 aligns across 8 bases. This CDR3 is built from 16 residues. The junction had 11 bases not matched to a gene; V was cut back by 3 bases and J by 5 bases. Per the germline V gene, CDR1 is LNHDA and CDR2 is SQIVND (reference sequence). DNA of the CDR3: TGTGCCAGTAGTATCGGTTTTCCAGGGGGCGATTATGGCTACACCTTC. Translated, it gives CASSIGFPGGDYGYTF. Combining the CDR3 with reference TRBV19 and TRBJ1-2 gives the whole variable domain DGGITQSPKYLFRKEGQNVTLSCEQNLNHDAMYWYRQDPGQGLRLIYYSQIVNDFQKGDIAEGYSVSREKKESFPLTVTSAQKNPTAFYLCASSIGFPGGDYGYTFGSGTRLTVV.

The CDR3 sequence: CASRLTGGNTEAFF. The CDR3 region has the DNA TGCGCCAGCAGATTAACAGGGGGGAACACTGAAGCTTTCTTT. V usage is TRBV23-1 and J usage is TRBJ1-1; 8 nucleotides match TRBD1. TRBV23-1 is identified as an open reading frame with a role that is uncertain. The CDR3 is made up of 14 amino acids. Trimming took 6 bases from V and 1 from J; bases not matched to a gene: 4.

The V and J genes are TRBV9 and TRBJ1-3; the D is unclear. V lost 0 bases and J 3 bases, leaving 10 bases between the germline ends. The CDR3 extends over 15 amino acids. Germline V gives CDR1 SGDLS, CDR2 YYNGEE. The CDR3 is CASSVALDIGNTIYF. CDR3 DNA: TGTGCCAGCAGCGTAGCTCTCGACATTGGAAACACCATATATTTT.

This chain's CDR3 is CASSQDPRTSYNSPLHF. The CDR3 DNA follows: TGCGCCAGCAGCCAAGATCCCCGGACATCCTATAATTCACCCCTCCACTTT. The chain combines TRBV4-1 with TRBJ1-6; D is possibly TRBD1 (5 bases). CDR1 and CDR2 (germline): MGHRA, YSYEKL. The length of the CDR3 is 17 residues. The germline V and J ends were trimmed by 0 bases and 1 base, with 10 bases remaining between them.

CDR3 protein: CASRNPGTGGTGELFF. The CDR3 DNA reads TGCGCCAGCAGAAATCCCGGGACAGGGGGCACCGGGGAGCTGTTTTTT. J is TRBJ2-2 and V is TRBV4-1, with 11 bases fitting TRBD1. The CDR3 extends over 16 amino acids. The trim removed 6 bases at V and 4 bases at J, leaving 7 bases unmatched. CDR1 is MGHRA, CDR2 YSYEKL, per germline.

The chain has TRBV18 and TRBJ1-2, with D unclear. The ends were cut back, 3 bases at V and 8 bases at J, with 13 bases in the middle. The V gene's germline CDR1 is KGHSH and CDR2 LQKENI. The CDR3 is 13 residues long. In DNA, the CDR3 is TGTGCCAGCTCACCCCCGAACGAAGACGGCTACACCTTC. Amino acids: CASSPPNEDGYTF.

The rearrangement links TRBV12-3 or TRBV12-4 to TRBJ2-7; tentatively, D is TRBD1 (6 bases). Between the trimmed V and J ends, which lost 6 bases and 3 bases, there was a span of 12 bases. The length of the CDR3 is 13 residues. DNA of the CDR3: TGTGCCAGCAGACGGCAGGGGCTCTACGAGCAGTACTTC. This sequence encodes CASRRQGLYEQYF.

The rearrangement links TRBV4-3 to TRBJ1-2, with a weak D call TRBD1 (5 bases). Trimming removed 2 bases from V and 9 bases from J, with 19 bases in between. Germline V gene data show CDR1 as LGHNA and CDR2 as YSLEER. The CDR3 totals 15 residues. CDR3 DNA sequence: TGCGCCAGCAGCCAAAATTCGTTTCAGGGAGGTAGCTACACCTTC. The encoded protein is CASSQNSFQGGSYTF.

The chain has TRBV9 and TRBJ2-7, with a possible D match to TRBD2 (7 bases). The CDR3 covers 15 residues. V lost 4 bases and J lost 3, with 17 bases in between. From germline, CDR1 is SGDLS and CDR2 YYNGEE. The CDR3 sequence is CASSLGGEPLYEQYF. In DNA form, the CDR3 reads TGTGCCAGCAGCTTAGGGGGGGAACCACTCTACGAGCAGTACTTC.

This clone came up a few times. CDR3 residues: CAWSKQGGGYGYTF. The CDR3, as DNA: TGTGCCTGGAGTAAACAGGGAGGAGGCTATGGCTACACCTTC. The chain recombines TRBV30 with TRBJ1-2; D is perhaps TRBD1 (6 bases). Trimming removed 2 bases from V and 4 bases from J, with 14 bases in between. This CDR3 region has 14 residues. Germline loops: CDR1 GTSNPN, CDR2 SVGIG (reference sequence).

The chain couples TRBV10-3 to TRBJ1-1; TRBD1 aligns across 8 bases. V lost 0 bases to trimming and J lost 5 bases; unmatched junction nucleotides: 5. The CDR3 consists of 15 residues. Germline V lookup: CDR1 ENHRY, CDR2 SYGVKD. The CDR3 spells CAISESLTGGTEAFF. CDR3 in DNA: TGTGCCATCAGTGAGTCTCTAACAGGGGGGACTGAAGCTTTCTTT.

The chain is built from TRBV30 and TRBJ1-3, with D possibly TRBD1 on 5 matching bases. CDR1 GTSNPN and CDR2 SVGIG come from the germline V gene (reference sequence). Trimming removed 5 bases from V and 0 bases from J, with 14 bases in between. The CDR3 runs 15 residues. The CDR3, as DNA: TGTGCCTGGGGGGCCGTTGCGGTCTCTGGAAACACCATATATTTT. This codes for CAWGAVAVSGNTIYF. The whole variable domain, filled in from reference TRBV30 and TRBJ1-3, reads SQTIHQWPATLVQPVGSPLSLECTVEGTSNPNLYWYRQAAGRGLQLLFYSVGIGQISSEVPQNLSASRPQDRQFILSSKKLLLSDSGFYLCAWGAVAVSGNTIYFGEGSWLTVV.

This clone was recorded once. The V call is TRBV3-1 (or the pseudogene TRBV3-2), the J call TRBJ2-1; 9 bases line up with TRBD2. V dropped 5 bases and J dropped 5; count of bases not matched to a gene: 7. Germline CDR1 reads LGHDT; CDR2 reads YNNKEL (reference sequence). The CDR3 has 15 residues. DNA for the CDR3: TGTGCCAGCAGCTGGAGCGGGGGGCTAAACAATGAGCAGTTCTTC. It encodes CASSWSGGLNNEQFF.

The rearrangement joins TRBV6-5 to TRBJ1-3; the D is unclear. Germline CDR1 and CDR2: MNHEY and SVGAGI. The CDR3 length is 15 residues. The V and J ends lost 4 bases and 3 bases respectively, with 13 bases between them. The CDR3 DNA is TGTGCCAGCAGTTTGATGGGCAGCGATGGAAACACCATATATTTT. This translates into CASSLMGSDGNTIYF.